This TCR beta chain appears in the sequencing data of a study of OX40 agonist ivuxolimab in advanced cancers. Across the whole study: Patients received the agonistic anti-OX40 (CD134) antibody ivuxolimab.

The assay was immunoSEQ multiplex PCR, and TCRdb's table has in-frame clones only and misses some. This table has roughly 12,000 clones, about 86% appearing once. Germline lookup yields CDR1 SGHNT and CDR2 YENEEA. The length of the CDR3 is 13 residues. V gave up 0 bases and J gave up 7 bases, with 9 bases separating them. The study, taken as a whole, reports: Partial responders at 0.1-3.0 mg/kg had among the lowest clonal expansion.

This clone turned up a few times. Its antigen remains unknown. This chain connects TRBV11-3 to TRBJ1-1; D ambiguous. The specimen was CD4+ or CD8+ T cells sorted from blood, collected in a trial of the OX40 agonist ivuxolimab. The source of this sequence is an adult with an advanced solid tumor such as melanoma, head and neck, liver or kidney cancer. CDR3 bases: TGTGCCAGCAGCTTAGAGCTAACGGGTGAAGCTTTCTTT. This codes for CASSLELTGEAFF.